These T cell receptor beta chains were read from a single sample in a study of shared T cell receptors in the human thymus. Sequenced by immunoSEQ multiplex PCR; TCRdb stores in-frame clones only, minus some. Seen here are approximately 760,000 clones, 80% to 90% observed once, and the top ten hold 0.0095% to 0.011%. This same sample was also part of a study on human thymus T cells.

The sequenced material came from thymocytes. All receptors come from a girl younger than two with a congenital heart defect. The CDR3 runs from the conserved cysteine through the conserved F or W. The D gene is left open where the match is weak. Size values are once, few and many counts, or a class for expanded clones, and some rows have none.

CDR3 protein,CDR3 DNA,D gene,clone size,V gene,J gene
CASSPMRSGGPGCRPYEQYF,TGTGCCAGCTCACCAATGAGAAGCGGGGGGCCCGGATGCCGCCCCTACGAGCAGTACTTC,TRBD2,-,TRBV18,TRBJ2-7
CASSLSPQETQYF,TGTGCCAGCAGTTTATCCCCGCAGGAGACCCAGTACTTC,-,-,TRBV28,TRBJ2-5
CAISEWTGDYGYTF,TGTGCCATCAGTGAGTGGACAGGGGACTATGGCTACACCTTC,TRBD1,-,TRBV10-3,TRBJ1-2
CASSLSVMDTQYF,TGTGCCAGCAGCTTATCCGTTATGGATACGCAGTATTTT,-,few,TRBV11-1,TRBJ2-3
CASSLGGQPQHF,TGTGCCAGCAGCTTAGGGGGCCAGCCCCAGCATTTT,-,-,TRBV7-8,TRBJ1-5
CASSQVQATDTEAFF,TGCGCCAGCAGCCAAGTACAGGCTACGGACACTGAAGCTTTCTTT,-,-,TRBV4-3,TRBJ1-1
CASSPTGGLSYEQYF,TGTGCCAGCAGCCCGACGGGGGGGCTCTCCTACGAGCAGTACTTC,TRBD2,-,TRBV7-3,TRBJ2-7
CASSFWDRSEQFF,TGTGCCAGCAGCTTTTGGGACAGAAGTGAGCAGTTCTTC,TRBD1,-,TRBV11-3,TRBJ2-1
CASSPPLRGIEGYTF,TGTGCCAGCTCACCACCTTTAAGAGGGATCGAAGGCTACACCTTC,-,-,TRBV18,TRBJ1-2
CSTGCNQPQHF,TGCAGTACAGGTTGCAATCAGCCCCAGCATTTT,-,-,TRBV20-1,TRBJ1-5
CASSQVAGGEGEKLFF,TGCGCCAGCAGCCAAGTTGCGGGGGGCGAGGGTGAAAAACTGTTTTTT,-,-,TRBV4-3,TRBJ1-4
CASSLREGSAYEQYF,TGTGCCAGCAGCCTGAGGGAAGGATCGGCCTACGAGCAGTACTTC,-,few,TRBV7-9,TRBJ2-7
CASSRAPDGYTF,TGTGCCAGCTCACGAGCGCCTGATGGCTACACCTTC,-,-,TRBV18,TRBJ1-2
CASSCPEVTGELFF,TGTGCCAGCAGCTGTCCTGAGGTGACCGGGGAGCTGTTTTTT,-,-,TRBV11-2,TRBJ2-2
CASSQQSPGVAGGDEQFF,TGCGCCAGCAGCCAACAAAGCCCCGGGGTAGCGGGGGGAGATGAGCAGTTCTTC,TRBD2,-,TRBV4-3,TRBJ2-1
CASSLPDRVPSHGYTF,TGTGCCAGCAGCTTACCCGACAGGGTCCCTAGTCATGGCTACACCTTC,TRBD1,-,TRBV7-9,TRBJ1-2
CASSHPRDSNGYTF,TGTGCCAGCAGCCACCCCCGGGACAGCAATGGCTACACCTTC,TRBD1,few,TRBV5-8,TRBJ1-2
CASSQSRGGARTDYGYTF,TGTGCCAGCAGCCAAAGTCGTGGGGGGGCGCGGACTGACTATGGCTACACCTTC,-,-,TRBV4-2,TRBJ1-2
CASSPDSYGYTF,TGTGCCAGCAGCCCGGACAGCTATGGCTACACCTTC,-,-,TRBV28,TRBJ1-2
CASSLDPQEANYGYTF,TGTGCCAGCAGCTTAGATCCCCAGGAAGCTAACTATGGCTACACCTTC,-,-,TRBV11-2,TRBJ1-2
CASSALNTEAFF,TGTGCCAGCAGTGCGTTGAACACTGAAGCTTTCTTT,-,-,TRBV25-1,TRBJ1-1
CASSRSGTGELFF,TGCGCCAGCAGTCGCTCAGGAACCGGGGAGCTGTTTTTT,-,-,TRBV10-1,TRBJ2-2
CASSYLGTGLNYGYTF,TGTGCCAGCAGTTACCTGGGGACAGGGCTAAACTATGGCTACACCTTC,TRBD1,-,TRBV6-5,TRBJ1-2
CASSYGQGAHSHTGELFF,TGTGCCAGCAGCTACGGACAGGGGGCACATTCTCACACCGGGGAGCTGTTTTTT,TRBD1,once,TRBV5-6,TRBJ2-2
CASRRASGPYEQYF,TGCGCCAGCAGGCGGGCTAGCGGGCCCTACGAGCAGTACTTC,TRBD2,-,TRBV4-1,TRBJ2-7
CASSPRWAPSKVTEAFF,TGTGCCAGCAGCCCCCGGTGGGCCCCCTCCAAGGTGACTGAAGCTTTCTTT,-,-,TRBV7-4,TRBJ1-1
CASSRRDTSYEQYF,TGTGCCAGCAGCCGACGGGACACTAGCTACGAGCAGTACTTC,-,-,TRBV6-5,TRBJ2-7
CASSDPGLGYTF,TGTGCCAGCAGTGACCCGGGACTTGGCTACACCTTC,-,-,TRBV6-5,TRBJ1-2
CAPAHLPHTRVGDTQYF,TGTGCCCCTGCCCACTTGCCGCACACCAGGGTGGGGGATACGCAGTATTTT,-,-,TRBV7-9,TRBJ2-3
CACRGDRKTGELFF,TGTGCCTGTCGAGGGGACAGGAAGACCGGGGAGCTGTTTTTT,TRBD1,-,TRBV30,TRBJ2-2
CASSPGLEQTQYF,TGTGCCAGCAGTCCGGGACTAGAACAGACCCAGTACTTC,TRBD2,-,TRBV6-6,TRBJ2-5
CASSYGGPLYGYTF,TGTGCCAGCAGCTACGGAGGCCCGTTATATGGCTACACCTTC,-,-,TRBV7-9,TRBJ1-2
CASSGTGVVADTQYF,TGTGCCAGCAGTGGGACAGGGGTGGTCGCAGATACGCAGTATTTT,TRBD1,-,TRBV6-1,TRBJ2-3
CASSAYRDRPNYGYTF,TGTGCCAGCAGCGCCTACCGGGACAGGCCTAACTATGGCTACACCTTC,TRBD1,-,TRBV9,TRBJ1-2
CASRAGGNYGYTF,TGTGCCAGCAGGGCAGGGGGCAACTATGGCTACACCTTC,TRBD1,-,TRBV6-6,TRBJ1-2
CAISAGDRQSSYNSPLHF,TGTGCCATCAGTGCCGGGGACAGACAAAGCTCCTATAATTCACCCCTCCACTTT,TRBD1,-,TRBV10-3,TRBJ1-6
CASEESTTQGAREGTEAFF,TGTGCCAGTGAGGAATCTACTACCCAGGGGGCGCGGGAGGGCACTGAAGCTTTCTTT,TRBD1,-,TRBV5-6,TRBJ1-1
CASSLKGANSPLHF,TGTGCCAGCAGCTTAAAAGGAGCTAATTCACCCCTCCACTTT,-,once,TRBV13,TRBJ1-6
CASSKKARRLTKNNEQFF,TGTGCCAGCAGTAAAAAAGCCCGCCGATTAACTAAGAACAATGAGCAGTTCTTC,-,once,TRBV25-1,TRBJ2-1
CASQTGGPNTEAFF,TGCGCCAGCCAGACAGGGGGCCCGAACACTGAAGCTTTCTTT,TRBD1,-,TRBV10-2,TRBJ1-1